This T cell receptor beta chain came from a study of blood T cell repertoires in COVID-19. Study background: Collection of acute and convalescent COVID-19 samples took place in the United States, Italy and Spain. Sample material is recorded as cDNA or gDNA derived from T cells, B-cell-depleted T cells, or PBMCs.

Germline V lookup: CDR1 SGHAT, CDR2 FQNNGV. The CDR3 loop spans 15 amino acids. The junction had 7 bases not matched to a gene; V was cut back by 1 base and J by 7 bases. Authors' analysis steps: Scientists estimated how many nucleated cells there were by amplifying reference gene primers. The method was immunoSEQ multiplex PCR; TCRdb's version includes in-frame clones alone and lacks a portion of them. V and J calls and clone size are given by that table; D and trimming were obtained from the DNA. In the table there are about 210,000 clones, 83% of which are singletons. The source is a woman in her forties with active or convalescent COVID-19. V and J are TRBV11-2 and TRBJ1-2; 9 nucleotides line up with TRBD1. The sequencing sample was made of peripheral blood. CDR3 DNA sequence: TGTGCCAGCAGCTTAGGAACAGGGGGCCGGCTTGGCTACACCTTC. Residues: CASSLGTGGRLGYTF.